A single T cell receptor (beta chain) is shown here with its context. Per the germline V gene, CDR1 is MNHNS and CDR2 is SASEGT. Trimming pared 6 bases from V and 5 bases from J, leaving 10 bases between. This CDR3 region has 12 residues. Method: immunoSEQ multiplex PCR; TCRdb's copy keeps in-frame clones and lacks some. The table has approximately 180,000 clones, about 93% seen once. Free of recent acute infections or vaccinations, the donors were healthy HIV-negative adults. The sample belongs to a study of shared clonotypes between healthy human individuals. Sequenced: naive CD4+ T cells sorted from blood. The sample's subset: CD45RA+ positively selected. The TCR originated in a woman in her 30s in good health. The V and J genes are TRBV6-1 and TRBJ1-1, with D perhaps matching TRBD1 (5 bases). CDR3 nucleotide sequence: TGTGCCAGCAGGGGGCCCTCGACTGAAGCTTTCTTT. It yields the protein CASRGPSTEAFF.